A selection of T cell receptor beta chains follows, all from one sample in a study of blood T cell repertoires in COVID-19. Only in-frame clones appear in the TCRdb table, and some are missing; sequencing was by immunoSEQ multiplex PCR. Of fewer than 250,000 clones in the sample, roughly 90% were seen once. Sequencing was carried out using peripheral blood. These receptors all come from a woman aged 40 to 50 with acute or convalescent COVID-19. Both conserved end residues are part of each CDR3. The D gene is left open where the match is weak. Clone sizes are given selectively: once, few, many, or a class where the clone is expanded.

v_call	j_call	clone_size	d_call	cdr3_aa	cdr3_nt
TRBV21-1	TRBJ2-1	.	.	CASSQIRGSSGDEQFF	TGTGCCAGCAGCCAGATCAGGGGCTCCTCTGGGGATGAGCAGTTCTTC
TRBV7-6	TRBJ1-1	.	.	CASSSTVNTEAFF	TGTGCCAGCAGCTCGACAGTGAACACTGAAGCTTTCTTT
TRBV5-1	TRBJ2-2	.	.	CASSLDQTNTGELFF	TGCGCCAGCAGCTTGGATCAGACGAACACCGGGGAGCTGTTTTTT
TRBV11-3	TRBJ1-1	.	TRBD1	CASSLGDSMNTEAFF	TGTGCCAGCAGCCTGGGGGACAGCATGAACACTGAAGCTTTCTTT
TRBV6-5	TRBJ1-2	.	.	CASNRRGLGGYTF	TGTGCCAGCAACCGCAGGGGATTAGGGGGCTACACCTTC
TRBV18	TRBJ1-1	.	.	CASSPRTELTEAFF	TGTGCCAGCTCACCTCGGACAGAACTCACTGAAGCTTTCTTT
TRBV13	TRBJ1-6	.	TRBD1	CASSASGTGDSPLHF	TGTGCCAGCAGCGCCTCCGGGACAGGGGATTCACCCCTCCACTTT
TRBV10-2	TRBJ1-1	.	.	CASSEFRNTEAFF	TGCGCCAGCAGTGAATTCCGGAACACTGAAGCTTTCTTT
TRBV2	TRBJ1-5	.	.	CASSVRSLGAGPYQPQHF	TGTGCCAGCAGTGTCAGGTCGTTGGGGGCTGGTCCCTATCAGCCCCAGCATTTT
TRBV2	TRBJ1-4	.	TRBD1	CASSPGGAGEKLFF	TGTGCCAGCAGCCCAGGGGGCGCGGGAGAAAAACTGTTTTTT
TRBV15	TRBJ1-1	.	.	CATVDYLGGNTEAFF	TGTGCCACCGTCGACTACTTAGGGGGAAACACTGAAGCTTTCTTT
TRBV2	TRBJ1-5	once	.	CASRPGFGNQPQHF	TGTGCCAGCAGACCAGGGTTCGGCAATCAGCCCCAGCATTTT
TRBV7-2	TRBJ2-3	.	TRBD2	CASSYPAGKSTDTQYF	TGTGCCAGCAGCTACCCAGCGGGGAAAAGCACAGATACGCAGTATTTT
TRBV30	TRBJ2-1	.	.	CAWKARHSYNEQFF	TGTGCCTGGAAGGCCAGGCACTCCTACAATGAGCAGTTCTTC
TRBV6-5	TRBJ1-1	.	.	CASSYPGGAFF	TGTGCCAGCAGTTACCCGGGTGGGGCTTTCTTT
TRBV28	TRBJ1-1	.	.	CASSPRGTEAFF	TGTGCCAGCAGTCCTCGGGGCACTGAAGCTTTCTTT
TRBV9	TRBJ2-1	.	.	CASSVGLHNEQFF	TGTGCCAGCAGCGTAGGACTACACAATGAGCAGTTCTTC
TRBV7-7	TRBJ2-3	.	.	CASSSGGTDTQYF	TGTGCCAGCAGCTCAGGGGGCACAGATACGCAGTATTTT
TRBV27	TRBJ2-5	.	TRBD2	CASSRGLAGGPQETQYF	TGTGCCAGCAGCCGAGGGCTAGCGGGGGGGCCCCAAGAGACCCAGTACTTC
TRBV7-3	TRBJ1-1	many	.	CASKGSDLNTEAFF	TGTGCCAGCAAGGGATCGGACTTGAACACTGAAGCTTTCTTT
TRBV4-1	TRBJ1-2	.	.	CASSQGLMTGLLYGYTF	TGCGCCAGCAGCCAAGGGCTAATGACAGGCCTCCTCTATGGCTACACCTTC
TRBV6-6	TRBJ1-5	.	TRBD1	CASSSPDRGVQPQHF	TGTGCCAGCAGTTCCCCGGACAGGGGCGTTCAGCCCCAGCATTTT
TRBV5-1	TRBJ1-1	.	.	CASSFRAGAEAFF	TGCGCCAGCAGCTTTAGGGCGGGCGCTGAAGCTTTCTTT
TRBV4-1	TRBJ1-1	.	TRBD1	CASSHMDRVKAFF	TGCGCCAGCAGCCACATGGACAGGGTGAAAGCTTTCTTT
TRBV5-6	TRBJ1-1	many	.	CASSLGRGPGMGNTEAFF	TGTGCCAGCAGCTTGGGTCGTGGTCCCGGGATGGGGAACACTGAAGCTTTCTTT
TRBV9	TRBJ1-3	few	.	CASSVGGDRNTIYF	TGTGCCAGCAGCGTAGGAGGGGACAGAAACACCATATATTTT
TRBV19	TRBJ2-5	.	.	CASTTSMGQRAPETQYF	TGTGCCAGTACTACCTCGATGGGACAACGGGCTCCCGAGACCCAGTACTTC
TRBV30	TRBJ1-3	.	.	CAWSAPLNSGNTIYF	TGTGCCTGGAGTGCACCCCTAAACTCTGGAAACACCATATATTTT
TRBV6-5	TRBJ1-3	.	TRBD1	CASSYNRGQGNTIYF	TGTGCCAGCAGTTACAATAGGGGGCAGGGAAACACCATATATTTT
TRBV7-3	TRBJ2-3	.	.	CASSFTGGRADTQYF	TGTGCCAGCAGTTTTACGGGGGGCCGCGCAGATACGCAGTATTTT
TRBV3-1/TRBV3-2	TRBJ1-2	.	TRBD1	CASSQQGAGNGYTF	TGTGCCAGCAGCCAACAGGGGGCAGGGAATGGCTACACCTTC
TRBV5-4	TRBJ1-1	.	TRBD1	CASSLADRGPTEAFF	TGTGCCAGCAGCTTGGCTGACAGGGGCCCAACTGAAGCTTTCTTT
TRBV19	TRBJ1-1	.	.	CASSIGRAGTEAFF	TGTGCCAGTAGTATAGGCAGGGCCGGCACTGAAGCTTTCTTT
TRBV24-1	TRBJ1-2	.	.	CATSDPSYGYTF	TGTGCCACCAGTGACCCGAGCTATGGCTACACCTTC
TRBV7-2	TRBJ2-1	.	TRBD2	CASTQKTRLAGGRREQFF	TGTGCCAGCACCCAAAAAACCAGGCTAGCGGGGGGGCGTCGAGAGCAGTTCTTC
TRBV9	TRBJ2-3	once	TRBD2	CASSPGGGPYNTQYF	TGTGCCAGCAGCCCCGGGGGGGGGCCTTATAATACGCAGTATTTT
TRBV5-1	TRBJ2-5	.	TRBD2	CASSLALMSGGAQETQYF	TGCGCCAGCAGCTTGGCCCTTATGAGCGGGGGGGCCCAAGAGACCCAGTACTTC
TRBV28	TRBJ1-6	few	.	CASRQASNNSPLHF	TGTGCCAGCAGGCAAGCGAGTAATAATTCACCCCTCCACTTT
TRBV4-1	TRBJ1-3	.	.	CASSPKASGGSGNTIYF	TGCGCCAGCAGCCCTAAAGCAAGTGGAGGCTCTGGAAACACCATATATTTT
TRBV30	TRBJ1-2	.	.	CAWSVLNYGYTF	TGTGCCTGGAGTGTATTAAACTATGGCTACACCTTC
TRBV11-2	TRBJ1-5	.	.	CASSLGIGGNQPQHF	TGTGCCAGCAGCTTAGGGATAGGGGGCAATCAGCCCCAGCATTTT
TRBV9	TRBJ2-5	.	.	CASSVGGFGQETQYF	TGTGCCAGCAGCGTAGGCGGGTTTGGCCAAGAGACCCAGTACTTC
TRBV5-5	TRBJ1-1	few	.	CASSPGGPNTEAFF	TGTGCCAGCAGCCCGGGCGGGCCGAACACTGAAGCTTTCTTT
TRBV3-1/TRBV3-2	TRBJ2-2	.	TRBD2	CASSHVTSGGVTGELFF	TGTGCCAGCAGCCACGTTACTAGCGGGGGGGTCACAGGGGAGCTGTTTTTT
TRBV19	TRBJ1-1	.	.	CASSIDGGANTEAFF	TGTGCCAGTAGTATTGATGGGGGGGCAAACACTGAAGCTTTCTTT
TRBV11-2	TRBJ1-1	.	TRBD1	CASSLDRGDTEAFF	TGTGCCAGCAGCTTAGACAGGGGGGACACTGAAGCTTTCTTT
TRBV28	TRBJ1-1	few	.	CASSLNRDNHQAFF	TGTGCCAGCAGTTTAAACAGGGATAACCATCAAGCTTTCTTT
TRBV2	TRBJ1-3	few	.	CASSGAKGNTIYF	TGTGCCAGCAGCGGAGCTAAGGGAAACACCATATATTTT